These 19 T cell receptor beta chains were all obtained from the same sample, sequenced in a study of blood T cells in healthy people across ages. The second PCR ran about 6 to 11 cycles with a sample-barcoded 5' primer and J-beta primers. TCRdb passed the 5' RACE reads through MiXCR, listing each CDR3 protein once. This sample yields 650,000 to 1,000,000 distinct CDR3 sequences, of which under 40% are seen a single time; over 10% belongs to the top ten. Input material: blood. These receptors were collected from a man aged 18 to 30 in good health.

The CDR3 loop is CASSSRDRHKNEQYF. Here the CDR3 DNA reads TGTGCCAGCAGCTCCCGGGACAGGCATAAGAATGAGCAGTACTTC. This chain links TRBV11-1 with TRBJ2-5; 8 nucleotides match TRBD1. Germline CDR1 SGHAT, CDR2 FQDESV (reference sequence). V lost 4 bases, J lost 11 bases, and 15 bases stayed unmatched. The CDR3 is 15 residues long.

This clonotype appeared a few times. The V and J genes are TRBV5-6 and TRBJ2-7, with D possibly called TRBD1 or TRBD2 (5 bases each). This CDR3 comprises 14 residues. Trimming cost V 4 bases and J 2 bases, with 13 bases left between them. Germline V gene sequence: CDR1 SGHDT, CDR2 YYEEEE. The CDR3 DNA reads TGTGCCAGCAGCCCCCGGGGCCTACCCTACGAGCAGTACTTC. Translation gives CASSPRGLPYEQYF. Complete variable domain (other parts from reference TRBV5-6 and TRBJ2-7): DAGVTQSPTHLIKTRGQQVTLRCSPKSGHDTVSWYQQALGQGPQFIFQYYEEEERQRGNFPDRFSGHQFPNYSSELNVNALLLGDSALYLCASSPRGLPYEQYFGPGTRLTVT.

The genes are TRBV25-1 and TRBJ1-2; 10 bases are a match to TRBD1. The germline CDR1 and CDR2 sequences are MGHDK and SYGVNS. Unmatched junction bases numbered 12, after V lost 5 bases and J lost 0 bases. This CDR3 region has 18 residues. As DNA, the CDR3 is TGTGCCAGCAGTAGGGGCCCCGGACAGGGGGGTTCTAACTATGGCTACACCTTC. This codes for CASSRGPGQGGSNYGYTF.

This clonotype came up a few times. The V call is TRBV5-1, the J call TRBJ2-3, with TRBD2 matching over 10 bases. CDR1 is SGHRS, CDR2 YFSETQ, per germline. CDR3 length: 14 residues. V was clipped by 5 bases and J by 5 bases; unmatched bases: 5. The CDR3 region is CASRSSGGEDTQYF. CDR3 DNA: TGCGCCAGCAGGTCTAGCGGGGGCGAAGATACGCAGTATTTT. The full variable domain, in which reference TRBV5-1 and TRBJ2-3 provide the parts outside the CDR3, is KAGVTQTPRYLIKTRGQQVTLSCSPISGHRSVSWYQQTPGQGLQFLFEYFSETQRNKGNFPGRFSGRQFSNSRSEMNVSTLELGDSALYLCASRSSGGEDTQYFGPGTRLTVL.

The chain has TRBV3-1 and TRBJ2-7; 8 bases are a match to TRBD2. Germline-derived CDR1 and CDR2 are LGHDT and YNNKEL (reference sequence). CDR3 length equals 15 residues. The ends lost 1 base at V and 7 bases at J; junction bases unmatched: 9. CDR3 nucleotides: TGTGCCAGCAGCCAAGTCGAAGCGGGAGCTCGGGAGCAGTACTTC. Translating gives CASSQVEAGAREQYF.

The chain recombines TRBV12-3 or TRBV12-4 with TRBJ1-4; a weak D match, TRBD1 (5 bases). The V end was cut by 6 bases, the J end by 8 bases, with 19 bases between. CDR3 length: 15 amino acids. The CDR3 sequence: CASSNTQGPGEKLFF. The CDR3, as DNA: TGTGCCAGCAGCAACACCCAGGGTCCCGGGGAAAAACTGTTTTTT.

In its sample, this clonotype was seen a few times. This chain joins TRBV20-1 and TRBJ1-3, with D maybe TRBD1 (5 bases). Deletions cut 6 bases from V and 5 bases from J, with 17 bases between. CDR1 and CDR2 (germline): DFQATT, SNEGSKA (reference sequence). CDR3 length equals 14 residues. CDR3 residues: CSAAGTHERNTIYF. The CDR3 DNA follows: TGCAGTGCCGCGGGGACCCATGAAAGAAACACCATATATTTT.

This clonotype was seen a few times. The chain links TRBV12-3 or TRBV12-4 to TRBJ2-1; TRBD2 matches 8 bases. The CDR3 sequence is 15 residues long. J gave up 6 bases and V 6 bases, and 10 bases lay outside the gene matches. The CDR3 loop is CASRSSSGGFNEQFF. The CDR3 bases are TGTGCCAGCAGGTCCTCAAGCGGGGGTTTCAATGAGCAGTTCTTC.

The V gene is TRBV25-1, the J gene TRBJ1-1, with D perhaps matching TRBD1 (5 bases). The CDR3 is 14 residues long. Germline CDR1 MGHDK, CDR2 SYGVNS. Trimming shortened V by 6 bases and J by 6 bases, and 17 bases separated the two germline ends. The CDR3 is CASSSSGGRAEAFF. The CDR3 DNA reads TGTGCCAGCAGCTCGTCTGGGGGTCGGGCTGAAGCTTTCTTT.

This clonotype was detected a few times. This may come from a read error, since a much larger clone is one base off. The V gene is TRBV12-3 or TRBV12-4, the J gene TRBJ2-5; no definite D call. There are 12 residues in the CDR3. Trimming stripped 3 bases from V and 7 bases from J, with 9 bases between. CDR3 protein: CASSFGESTQYF. The CDR3 DNA follows: TGTGCCAGCAGTTTTGGCGAGTCGACCCAGTACTTC.

The rearrangement links TRBV9 to TRBJ1-1; D might be TRBD1 (5 bases). V was clipped by 4 bases and J by 1 base, with 11 bases between them. CDR1 SGDLS and CDR2 YYNGEE come from the germline V gene. The CDR3 contains 14 residues. The DNA for the CDR3 is TGTGCCAGCAGCATCGGGACGGGGAACACTGAAGCTTTCTTT. It codes for CASSIGTGNTEAFF. The full variable domain, its missing parts supplied by reference TRBV9 and TRBJ1-1, is DSGVTQTPKHLITATGQRVTLRCSPRSGDLSVYWYQQSLDQGLQFLIQYYNGEERAKGNILERFSAQQFPDLHSELNLSSLELGDSALYFCASSIGTGNTEAFFGQGTRLTVV.

Concerning this clonotype: Compared with germline, one end of the junction differs, possibly owing to a read error. The chain combines TRBV27 with TRBJ1-1, with D uncertain. From germline, CDR1 is MNHEY and CDR2 SMNVEV (reference sequence). The CDR3 loop spans 14 amino acids. The CDR3 bases are TGTGCCAGCAGTTTACGGTTGGCGAACCCTGAAGCTTTCTTT. It yields the protein CASSLRLANPEAFF.

This clonotype came up a few times. The chain's CDR3 is CASSLVPAGGLGYEQYF. The CDR3 nucleotides are TGTGCCAGCAGCTTAGTCCCAGCGGGGGGGCTAGGCTACGAGCAGTACTTC. This sequence joins TRBV7-2 and TRBJ2-7, with 10 bases lining up with TRBD2. This CDR3 comprises 17 residues. Germline CDR1 SGHTA, CDR2 FQGNSA. Trimming removed 1 base from V and 3 bases from J; junction bases left unmatched: 9.

This clonotype was found a few times. The chain joins TRBV7-9 to TRBJ2-1; 7 positions agree with TRBD1. V shed 5 bases and J 12 bases; nucleotides not matched to a gene: 4. Germline V gives CDR1 SEHNR, CDR2 FQNEAQ (reference sequence). This CDR3 is 11 amino acids long. CDR3 loop: CASSQGDAQFF. CDR3 DNA sequence: TGTGCCAGCAGCCAGGGGGACGCGCAGTTCTTC.

This clonotype was detected only a few times. The chain has TRBV5-5 and TRBJ1-1; TRBD1 aligns across 8 bases. The CDR3 sequence is 15 residues long. The ends lost 4 bases at V and 4 bases at J; junction bases unmatched: 9. Germline-derived CDR1 and CDR2 are SGHKS and YYEKEE (reference sequence). The CDR3 nucleotides are TGTGCCAGCAGCCTCGACAGGGGAATCGCCACTGAAGCTTTCTTT. Translation: CASSLDRGIATEAFF.

This clonotype was detected a few times. The rearrangement uses TRBV4-1 and TRBJ1-6, with 9 bases identical to TRBD1. Unmatched junction bases numbered 4, after V lost 6 bases and J lost 7 bases. The CDR3 loop spans 14 amino acids. Germline-derived CDR1 and CDR2 are MGHRA and YSYEKL. CDR3: CASRTGGINSPLHF. Here the CDR3 DNA reads TGCGCCAGCAGGACAGGGGGTATCAATTCACCCCTCCACTTT.

The chain couples TRBV4-3 to TRBJ1-2; no clear D gene. This CDR3 comprises 16 residues. Germline values: CDR1 LGHNA, CDR2 YSLEER. Trimming shortened V by 0 bases and J by 4 bases, and 15 bases separated the two germline ends. CDR3 protein: CASSQDLARRIYGYTF. The CDR3 nucleotides are TGCGCCAGCAGCCAAGATCTAGCTCGACGGATCTATGGCTACACCTTC.

This clonotype was detected only a few times. The genes are TRBV2 and TRBJ2-2; no definite D call. V was cut by 7 bases and J by 3 bases, with 9 bases left in between. The CDR3 contains 13 residues. Per the germline V gene, CDR1 is SNHLY and CDR2 is FYNNEI. Here the CDR3 DNA reads TGTGCCAGCAAGGGCAGATACACCGGGGAGCTGTTTTTT. This codes for CASKGRYTGELFF.

The rearrangement uses TRBV7-2 and TRBJ2-5, with D unclear. Germline CDR1 reads SGHTA; CDR2 reads FQGNSA. CDR3 length: 16 residues. V was trimmed by 1 base and J by 2 bases, leaving 14 bases between them. CDR3 DNA: TGTGCCAGCAGCTTAGGGGCAGTTACCCCTCAAGAGACCCAGTACTTC. Protein product: CASSLGAVTPQETQYF.